The T cell receptor (beta chain) described here comes from a study of Ad26.COV2.S vaccination and SARS-CoV-2 variants. Study-level results: Vaccine recipients surpassed placebo recipients in spike-specific TCR breadth. Vaccine and placebo recipients had similar non-spike TCR breadth. It is possible that the TCR breadth and depth analyses underestimated the total T cell responses.

Here immunoSEQ multiplex PCR was the method, and the copy in TCRdb shows in-frame clones only, minus some. Found here are just over 350,000 clones, roughly 94% of them singletons; the top ten hold 3% to 5%. V shed 2 bases and J shed 2 bases, with 11 bases lying between them. In germline, CDR1 is SGDLS, CDR2 YYNGEE. CDR3 length equals 14 residues. Details on this clone: Its antigen is still unknown.

The V call is TRBV9, the J call TRBJ2-7; D ambiguous. The specimen comprised peripheral blood, sampled after recovery from COVID-19. The origin of this receptor is a human donor who had recovered from COVID-19. In DNA, the CDR3 is TGTGCCAGCAGCGTCTCGGTTCAGGCCTACGAGCAGTACTTC. Protein: CASSVSVQAYEQYF.